One sample yielded the 19 T cell receptor beta chains listed below, sequenced in a study of blood T cell repertoires in COVID-19. Libraries were prepared by immunoSEQ multiplex PCR; TCRdb keeps only in-frame clonotypes and omits some of them. The data contain tens of thousands of clones, over 80% of them singletons. The sample was peripheral blood. These TCRs come from a human donor in a cohort sampled during active COVID-19.

This chain connects TRBV7-8 to TRBJ1-2; possibly TRBD1 for D (5 bases). The V and J ends lost 4 bases and 4 bases respectively, with 13 bases between them. Germline V gives CDR1 SGHVS, CDR2 FQNEAQ. The CDR3 is made up of 14 amino acids. The CDR3: CASSSRAPGYGYTF. The CDR3 DNA follows: TGTGCCAGCAGCTCCAGGGCCCCTGGCTATGGCTACACCTTC. The full variable domain, with the rest looked up from reference TRBV7-8 and TRBJ1-2, is GAGVSQSPRYKVAKRGQDVALRCDPISGHVSLFWYQQALGQGPEFLTYFQNEAQLDKSGLPSDRFFAERPEGSVSTLKIQRTQQEDSAVYLCASSSRAPGYGYTFGSGTRLTVV.

The CDR3 nucleotides read TGTGCCAGCAGTGCCCCCGGGACAGGGCAGTACTTC. Translating it yields CASSAPGTGQYF. The gene calls are TRBV25-1 and TRBJ2-7; 8 bases align to TRBD1. V lost 4 bases and J lost 9; bases outside the gene matches: 5. The CDR3 is 12 amino acids. CDR1 is MGHDK, CDR2 SYGVNS, per germline.

The chain uses TRBV18 and TRBJ1-2; 7 nucleotides align to TRBD1. Germline V gene lookup returns CDR1 KGHSH and CDR2 LQKENI. CDR3 size: 15 residues. J lost 4 bases, V lost 3 bases, and 8 bases had no gene match. The CDR3 is CASSPVVQGIYGYTF. DNA of the CDR3: TGTGCCAGCTCACCTGTGGTACAGGGGATCTATGGCTACACCTTC.

The sample holds a few counts of this clone. The rearrangement joins TRBV5-1 to TRBJ2-1; no firm D call. Germline lookup yields CDR1 SGHRS and CDR2 YFSETQ. This CDR3 is built from 15 residues. Trimming took off 4 bases at V and 2 bases at J, with 13 bases between the two ends. CDR3 protein: CASSLDSVTYNEQFF. CDR3 nucleotides: TGCGCCAGCAGCCTAGATTCGGTAACCTACAATGAGCAGTTCTTC.

This clone was seen a few times. The chain is built from TRBV6-2 or TRBV6-3 and TRBJ2-6; TRBD1 matches 8 bases. Germline values: CDR1 MNHEY, CDR2 SVGEGT. The CDR3 has 18 amino acids. V was pared by 1 base and J by 3 bases, with 8 bases of the junction left unmatched. CDR3 in DNA: TGTGCCAGCAGTTACTTTTCTCGGGACAGGTTTGGGGCCAACGTCCTGACTTTC. Encoded protein: CASSYFSRDRFGANVLTF.

This chain links TRBV4-2 with TRBJ2-7; TRBD2 might be the D (5 bases). The germline gives CDR1 LGHNA, CDR2 YNFKEQ. The CDR3 has 17 residues. V was pared by 3 bases and J by 0 bases, with 18 bases between. This chain's CDR3 is CASSQSWAGPSSYEQYF. In DNA form, the CDR3 reads TGTGCCAGCAGCCAGAGTTGGGCGGGTCCAAGCTCCTACGAGCAGTACTTC.

The chain links TRBV30 to TRBJ2-5; a weak D match, TRBD2 (5 bases). Trimming pared 2 bases from V and 3 bases from J, leaving 13 bases between. The CDR3 has 14 residues. Germline CDR1 reads GTSNPN; CDR2 reads SVGIG (reference sequence). The chain's CDR3 is CAWSRPGIKETQYF. Written as DNA, the CDR3 is TGTGCCTGGAGTAGACCCGGGATTAAAGAGACCCAGTACTTC.

This clone has only one observation. This chain links TRBV5-4 with TRBJ1-1; 11 bases are a match to TRBD1. The CDR3 is made up of 17 amino acids. Per the germline V gene, CDR1 is SGHNT and CDR2 is YYREEE (reference sequence). V dropped 5 bases and J dropped 0; count of bases not matched to a gene: 9. CDR3 sequence (DNA): TGTGCCAGCAGGGGCGGGACAGGGGGGTTAGTGAACACTGAAGCTTTCTTT. Amino acids: CASRGGTGGLVNTEAFF. Full variable domain (remainder filled in from reference TRBV5-4 and TRBJ1-1): ETGVTQSPTHLIKTRGQQVTLRCSSQSGHNTVSWYQQALGQGPQFIFQYYREEENGRGNFPPRFSGLQFPNYSSELNVNALELDDSALYLCASRGGTGGLVNTEAFFGQGTRLTVV.

This chain connects TRBV5-5 to TRBJ1-6; D perhaps matches TRBD1 (6 bases). The V gene's germline CDR1 is SGHKS and CDR2 YYEKEE (reference sequence). The CDR3 loop spans 16 amino acids. V gave up 4 bases and J gave up 5 bases, with 16 bases separating them. The CDR3 protein is CASSNVWTADNSPLHF. CDR3 bases: TGTGCCAGCAGCAATGTTTGGACAGCCGATAATTCACCCCTCCACTTT.

The V call is TRBV6-2 or TRBV6-3, the J call TRBJ1-5; D not certain. This CDR3 comprises 15 residues. Germline CDR1 reads MNHEY; CDR2 reads SVGEGT. V was pared by 2 bases and J by 4 bases, with 12 bases between. CDR3 bases: TGTGCCAGCAGTTACATTGGCAGGACTAATCAGCCCCAGCATTTT. This translates into CASSYIGRTNQPQHF.

This chain links TRBV6-6 with TRBJ1-6; D is possibly TRBD1 (5 bases). The CDR3 has 17 amino acids. Trimming stripped 5 bases from V and 7 bases from J, with 21 bases between. CDR1 is MNHNY and CDR2 is SVGAGI in the germline V gene (reference sequence). The CDR3 bases are TGTGCCAGCAGTCGAACAGCCCCAGGGTACCCCAATTCACCCCTCCACTTT. Translation: CASSRTAPGYPNSPLHF.

The chain has TRBV4-1 and TRBJ1-5, with D possibly being TRBD1 (5 bases). Trimming pared 0 bases from V and 9 bases from J, leaving 15 bases between. Germline V lookup: CDR1 MGHRA, CDR2 YSYEKL. The CDR3 sequence is 15 residues long. For the CDR3, the DNA is TGCGCCAGCAGCCAAGAGCAGACAGACACTTGGCCCCAGCATTTT. Translated: CASSQEQTDTWPQHF.

V and J are TRBV9 and TRBJ2-3; the D gene is possibly TRBD1 (5 bases). The CDR3 is made up of 16 amino acids. Germline V lookup: CDR1 SGDLS, CDR2 YYNGEE. Trimming pared 3 bases from V and 4 bases from J, leaving 18 bases between. The CDR3 DNA follows: TGTGCCAGCAGCGGACCCCTCAGGGATTTCCCAGATACGCAGTATTTT. Its protein is CASSGPLRDFPDTQYF.

As to this clone: A read error is likely, as this CDR3 ends without the conserved phenylalanine or tryptophan. The DNA is left out, because the CDR3 cannot be placed on it with certainty; the CDR3 is given as TCRdb lists it. This chain links TRBV21-1 with TRBJ2-3; the table's TRBD2 call for D was not verified on the DNA. TRBV21-1 is a listed pseudogene. The CDR3 is 11 amino acids long, termini counted. CDR3 loop: CASSRGTSGGV.

The CDR3 nucleotides read TGTGCCAGCAGCCACCACAGGGGGGATGAGACCCAGTACTTC. Encoded protein: CASSHHRGDETQYF. The J gene is TRBJ2-5, the V gene TRBV4-2, with 8 positions matching TRBD1. J was trimmed by 5 bases and V by 3 bases; bases with no gene match: 5. The length of the CDR3 is 14 residues. The germline gives CDR1 LGHNA, CDR2 YNFKEQ.

There are a few counts of this clone. An end of the junction does not agree with germline; a read error may underlie this. This rearrangement joins TRBV12-5 to TRBJ1-2; 7 nucleotides agree with TRBD1. The CDR3 sequence is 14 residues long. The germline gives CDR1 LGHNT, CDR2 FRNRAP. Written as DNA, the CDR3 is TGTGCTAGTGGTTTGGTAGAGCTCTGGGACAGCTTAGTCTTC. It translates to CASGLVELWDSLVF.

This chain connects TRBV7-8 to TRBJ2-7, with 10 bases that match TRBD2. J was trimmed by 5 bases and V by 0 bases; bases with no gene match: 4. The germline CDR1 and CDR2 sequences are SGHVS and FQNEAQ. The CDR3 has 15 amino acids. The CDR3 DNA sequence: TGTGCCAGCAGCTTAGCCCTAGCGGGGGTTAACGAGCAGTACTTC. Its translation is CASSLALAGVNEQYF. Based on the CDR3 plus reference TRBV7-8 and TRBJ2-7, the full variable domain is GAGVSQSPRYKVAKRGQDVALRCDPISGHVSLFWYQQALGQGPEFLTYFQNEAQLDKSGLPSDRFFAERPEGSVSTLKIQRTQQEDSAVYLCASSLALAGVNEQYFGPGTRLTVT.

The rearrangement uses TRBV4-3 and TRBJ1-4; maybe TRBD1 (6 bases). The CDR3 length is 17 residues. Between the trimmed V and J ends, which lost 1 base and 2 bases, there was a span of 14 bases. Germline CDR1 reads LGHNA; CDR2 reads YSLEER. The CDR3 region has the DNA TGCGCCAGCAGCCAAGCCCTGGGGGACACGACTAATGAAAAACTGTTTTTT. Residues: CASSQALGDTTNEKLFF.

This clone showed up just once. The CDR3 region is CASSLTGATIYF. CDR3 DNA: TGTGCCAGCAGCTTGACAGGGGCCACCATATATTTT. V gene TRBV7-9 combines with J gene TRBJ1-3; 8 bases fit TRBD1. The CDR3 consists of 12 residues. V lost 3 bases, J lost 9 bases, and 1 base stayed unmatched. Germline V lookup: CDR1 SEHNR, CDR2 FQNEAQ (reference sequence).